Described below is a single TCR beta chain sequence and its context. The antigen remains undetermined. This specimen comes from a study of CD8+ T cells in alopecia areata. From germline, CDR1 is MNHEY and CDR2 SMNVEV (reference sequence). Trimming removed 5 bases from V and 8 bases from J, with 15 bases in between. The CDR3 loop spans 14 amino acids. General observations from the study: Throughout tofacitinib, many expanded lesional clones continued to persist in scalp and blood. Tofacitinib significantly reduced both scalp clonality and expanded CD8+ clones among the top 100. Among patients, TCR sharing was less clear than in mice, a difference possibly due in part to HLA diversity in the patient population.

The treatment is: oral pan-JAK inhibitor, 5-10 mg twice daily. The authors sorted CD4+ and CD8+ T cells from PBMCs. After isolation, RNA underwent reverse transcription to generate cDNA as the sequencing template. Produced via immunoSEQ multiplex PCR; TCRdb's table is partial and in-frame only. This table has about 74,000 clones, 25% to 35% appearing once. The clonotype comes from a human donor with alopecia areata. This chain links TRBV27 with TRBJ1-4; a weak D match, TRBD1 (5 bases). Material: CD8+ T cells sorted from blood, obtained at week 4, from a patient treated with tofacitinib. The CDR3: CASSPRGEGEKLFF. For the CDR3, the DNA is TGTGCCAGCAGTCCGCGGGGTGAGGGGGAAAAACTGTTTTTT.